The clone carrying this T cell receptor beta chain was counted only a few times. The sample is drawn from a study of identical twins. Trimming cost V 2 bases and J 3 bases, with 7 bases left between them. Germline CDR1 reads MNHEY; CDR2 reads SVGAGI. The CDR3 is made up of 13 amino acids. A universal primer site was created by template switching, with the cDNA bearing unique molecular identifiers. Via MiXCR, TCRdb re-called the 5' RACE reads, giving one row per CDR3 protein. This sample has 1,800,000 or so distinct CDR3 sequences; 32% occur once, and the top ten carry 0.27%. The rearrangement uses TRBV6-5 and TRBJ1-1; D is undetermined. This receptor was taken from a newborn girl in good health. The source material was cord blood. The CDR3 sequence: CASSYAGDTEAFF. The CDR3 bases are TGTGCCAGCAGTTACGCTGGGGACACTGAAGCTTTCTTT.